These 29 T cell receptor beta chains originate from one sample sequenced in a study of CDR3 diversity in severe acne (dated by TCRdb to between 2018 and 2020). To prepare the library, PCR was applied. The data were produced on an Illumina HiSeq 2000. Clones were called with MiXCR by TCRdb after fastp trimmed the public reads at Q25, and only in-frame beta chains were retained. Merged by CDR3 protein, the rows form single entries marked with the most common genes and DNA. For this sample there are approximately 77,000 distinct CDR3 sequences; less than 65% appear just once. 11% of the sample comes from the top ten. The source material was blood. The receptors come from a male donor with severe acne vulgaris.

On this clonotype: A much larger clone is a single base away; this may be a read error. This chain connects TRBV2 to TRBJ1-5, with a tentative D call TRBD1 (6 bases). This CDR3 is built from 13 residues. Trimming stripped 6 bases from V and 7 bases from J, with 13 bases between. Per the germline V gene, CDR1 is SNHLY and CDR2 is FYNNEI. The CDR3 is CASSRAGDQPQHF. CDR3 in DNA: TGTGCCAGCAGCCGGGCAGGGGACCAGCCCCAGCATTTT.

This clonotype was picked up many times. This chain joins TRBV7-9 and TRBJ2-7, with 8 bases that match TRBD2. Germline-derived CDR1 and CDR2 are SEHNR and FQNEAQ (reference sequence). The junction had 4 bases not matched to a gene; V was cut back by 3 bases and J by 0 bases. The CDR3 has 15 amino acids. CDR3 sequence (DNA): TGTGCCAGCAGCTTCCGGGGGGGAAGCTCCTACGAGCAGTACTTC. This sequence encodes CASSFRGGSSYEQYF.

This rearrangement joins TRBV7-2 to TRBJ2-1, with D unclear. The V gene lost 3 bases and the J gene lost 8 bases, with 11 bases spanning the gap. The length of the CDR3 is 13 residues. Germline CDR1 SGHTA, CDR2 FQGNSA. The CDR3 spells CASSFLGYDEQFF. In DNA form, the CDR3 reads TGTGCCAGCAGCTTCTTGGGATATGATGAGCAGTTCTTC.

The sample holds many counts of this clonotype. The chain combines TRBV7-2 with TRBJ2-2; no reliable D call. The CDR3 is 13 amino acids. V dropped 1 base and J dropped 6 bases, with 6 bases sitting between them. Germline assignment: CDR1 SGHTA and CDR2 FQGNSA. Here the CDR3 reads CASSLVWPGELFF. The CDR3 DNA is TGTGCCAGCAGCTTAGTTTGGCCCGGGGAGCTGTTTTTT.

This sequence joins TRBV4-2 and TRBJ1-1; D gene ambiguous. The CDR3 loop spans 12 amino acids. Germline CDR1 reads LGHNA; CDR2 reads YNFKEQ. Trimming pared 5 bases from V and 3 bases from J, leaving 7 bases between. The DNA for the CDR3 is TGTGCCAGCAGCTTGGGAGACACTGAAGCTTTCTTT. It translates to CASSLGDTEAFF.

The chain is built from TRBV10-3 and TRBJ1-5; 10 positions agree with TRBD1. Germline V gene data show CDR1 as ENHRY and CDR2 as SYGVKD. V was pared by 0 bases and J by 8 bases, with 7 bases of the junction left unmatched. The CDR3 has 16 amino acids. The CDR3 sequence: CAISESGQGVGKPQHF. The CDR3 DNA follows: TGTGCCATCAGTGAGTCCGGACAGGGGGTAGGAAAGCCCCAGCATTTT.

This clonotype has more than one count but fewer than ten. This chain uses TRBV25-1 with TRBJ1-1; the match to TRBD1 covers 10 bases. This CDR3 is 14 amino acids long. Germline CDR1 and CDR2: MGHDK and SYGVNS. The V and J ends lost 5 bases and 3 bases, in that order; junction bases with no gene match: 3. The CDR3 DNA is TGTGCCAGCAGTCCCGGGACAGGGGACACTGAAGCTTTCTTT. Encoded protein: CASSPGTGDTEAFF.

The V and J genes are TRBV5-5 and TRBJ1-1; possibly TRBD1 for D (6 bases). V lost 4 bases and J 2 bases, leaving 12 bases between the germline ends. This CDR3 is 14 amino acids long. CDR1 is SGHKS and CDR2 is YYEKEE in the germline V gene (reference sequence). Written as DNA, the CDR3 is TGTGCCAGCAGCAAAACAGGGATCAACACTGAAGCTTTCTTT. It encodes CASSKTGINTEAFF.

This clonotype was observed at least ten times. This CDR3 reads CASSPPGGNQPQHF. In DNA, the CDR3 is TGTGCCAGCTCACCCCCGGGCGGGAATCAGCCCCAGCATTTT. V usage is TRBV18 and J usage is TRBJ1-5, with D uncertain. V was trimmed by 3 bases and J by 4 bases, leaving 10 bases between them. Germline V gives CDR1 KGHSH, CDR2 LQKENI. The CDR3 covers 14 residues.

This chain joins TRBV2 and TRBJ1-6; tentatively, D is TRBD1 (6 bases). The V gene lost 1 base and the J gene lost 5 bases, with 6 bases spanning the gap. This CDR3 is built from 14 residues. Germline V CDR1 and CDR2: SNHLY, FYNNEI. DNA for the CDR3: TGTGCCAGCAGTGAAGGGGACAATAATTCACCCCTCCACTTT. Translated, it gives CASSEGDNNSPLHF. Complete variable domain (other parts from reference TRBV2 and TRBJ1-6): EPEVTQTPSHQVTQMGQEVILRCVPISNHLYFYWYRQILGQKVEFLVSFYNNEISEKSEIFDDQFSVERPDGSNFTLKIRSTKLEDSAMYFCASSEGDNNSPLHFGNGTRLTVT.

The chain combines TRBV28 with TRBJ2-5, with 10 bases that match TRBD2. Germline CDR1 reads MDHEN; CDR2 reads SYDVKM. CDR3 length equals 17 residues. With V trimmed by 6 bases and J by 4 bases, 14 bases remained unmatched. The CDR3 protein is CASSQGLAVLIAETQYF. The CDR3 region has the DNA TGTGCCAGCAGCCAAGGACTAGCGGTTTTAATTGCAGAGACCCAGTACTTC.

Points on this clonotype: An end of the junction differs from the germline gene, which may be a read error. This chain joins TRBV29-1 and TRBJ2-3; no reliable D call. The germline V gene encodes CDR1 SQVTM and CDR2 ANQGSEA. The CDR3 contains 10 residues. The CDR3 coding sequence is TGCAGCGTTGAGAGAGATACGCAGTATTTC. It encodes CSVERDTQYF.

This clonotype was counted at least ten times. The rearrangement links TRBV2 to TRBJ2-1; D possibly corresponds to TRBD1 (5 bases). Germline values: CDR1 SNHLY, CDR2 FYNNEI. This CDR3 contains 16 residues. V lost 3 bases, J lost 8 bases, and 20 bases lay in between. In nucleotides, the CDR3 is TGTGCCAGCAGTGAGAGGTTTCAGGGTTTCCTTCATGAGCAGTTCTTC. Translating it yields CASSERFQGFLHEQFF.

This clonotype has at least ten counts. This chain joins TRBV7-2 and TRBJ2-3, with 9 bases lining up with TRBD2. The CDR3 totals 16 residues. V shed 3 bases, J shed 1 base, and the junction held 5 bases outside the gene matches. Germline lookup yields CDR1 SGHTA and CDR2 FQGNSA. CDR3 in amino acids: CASSFLSGGRTDTQYF. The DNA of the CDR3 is TGTGCCAGCAGCTTTCTCAGCGGGGGGCGCACAGATACGCAGTATTTT.

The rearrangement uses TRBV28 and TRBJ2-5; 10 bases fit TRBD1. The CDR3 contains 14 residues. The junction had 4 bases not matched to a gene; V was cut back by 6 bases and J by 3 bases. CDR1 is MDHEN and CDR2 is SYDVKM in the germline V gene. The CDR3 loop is CASSDRGLEETQYF. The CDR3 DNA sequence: TGTGCCAGCAGCGACAGGGGGCTGGAAGAGACCCAGTACTTC.

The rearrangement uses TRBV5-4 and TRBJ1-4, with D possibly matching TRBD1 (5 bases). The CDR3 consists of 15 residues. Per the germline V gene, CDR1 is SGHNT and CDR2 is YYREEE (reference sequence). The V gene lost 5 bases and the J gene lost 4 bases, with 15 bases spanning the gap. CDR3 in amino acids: CASSHPGASNEKLFF. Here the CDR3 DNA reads TGTGCCAGCAGTCACCCCGGGGCTAGTAATGAAAAACTGTTTTTT.

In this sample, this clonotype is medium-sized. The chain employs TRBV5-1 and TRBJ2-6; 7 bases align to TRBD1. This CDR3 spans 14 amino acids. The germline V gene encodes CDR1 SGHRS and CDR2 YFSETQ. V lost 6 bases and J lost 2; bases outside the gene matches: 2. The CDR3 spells CASTDRAGANVLTF. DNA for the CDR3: TGCGCCAGCACCGACAGGGCTGGGGCCAACGTCCTGACTTTC.

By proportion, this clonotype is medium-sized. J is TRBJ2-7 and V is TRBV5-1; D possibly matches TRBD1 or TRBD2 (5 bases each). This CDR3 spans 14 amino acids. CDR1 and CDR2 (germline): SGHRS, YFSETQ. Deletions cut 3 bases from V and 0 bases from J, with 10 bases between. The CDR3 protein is CASSWGPSSYEQYF. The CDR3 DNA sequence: TGCGCCAGCAGCTGGGGACCGAGCTCCTACGAGCAGTACTTC. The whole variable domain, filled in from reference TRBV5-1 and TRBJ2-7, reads KAGVTQTPRYLIKTRGQQVTLSCSPISGHRSVSWYQQTPGQGLQFLFEYFSETQRNKGNFPGRFSGRQFSNSRSEMNVSTLELGDSALYLCASSWGPSSYEQYFGPGTRLTVT.

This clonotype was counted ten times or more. CDR3 sequence reads: CATSGTCYEQYV. In DNA form, the CDR3 reads TGTGCCACCAGTGGGACATGCTACGAGCAGTACGTC. The chain is built from TRBV24-1 and TRBJ2-7; perhaps TRBD1 as D (5 bases). The germline V and J ends were trimmed by 5 bases and 3 bases, with 7 bases remaining between them. Germline assignment: CDR1 KGHDR and CDR2 SFDVKD. There are 12 residues in the CDR3.

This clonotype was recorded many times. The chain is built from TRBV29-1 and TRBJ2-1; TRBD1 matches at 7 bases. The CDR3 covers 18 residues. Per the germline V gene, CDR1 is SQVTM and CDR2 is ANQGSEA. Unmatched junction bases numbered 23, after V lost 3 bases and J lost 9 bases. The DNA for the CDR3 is TGCAGCGTTGATAATATTTTTACGGGACAGCTTAGGATTGGTGAGCAGTTCTTC. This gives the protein CSVDNIFTGQLRIGEQFF.

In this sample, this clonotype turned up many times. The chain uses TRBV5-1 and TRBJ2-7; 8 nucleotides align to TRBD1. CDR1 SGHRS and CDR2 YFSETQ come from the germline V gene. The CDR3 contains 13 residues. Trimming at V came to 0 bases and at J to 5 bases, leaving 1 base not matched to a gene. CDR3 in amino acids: CASSLDRGNEQYV. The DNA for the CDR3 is TGCGCCAGCAGCTTGGACAGGGGGAACGAGCAGTACGTC.

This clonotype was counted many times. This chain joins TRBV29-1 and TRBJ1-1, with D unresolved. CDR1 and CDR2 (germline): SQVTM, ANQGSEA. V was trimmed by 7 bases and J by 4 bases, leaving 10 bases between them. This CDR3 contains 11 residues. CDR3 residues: CSAQEGTEAFF. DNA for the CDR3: TGCAGCGCCCAGGAAGGCACTGAAGCTTTCTTT.

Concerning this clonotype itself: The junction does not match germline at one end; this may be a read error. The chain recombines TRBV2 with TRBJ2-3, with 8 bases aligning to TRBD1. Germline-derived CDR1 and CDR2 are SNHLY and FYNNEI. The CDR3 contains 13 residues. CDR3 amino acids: CASRAVMTGVKTF. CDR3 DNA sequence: TGTGCCAGCAGGGCGGTCATGACAGGGGTAAAAACTTTT. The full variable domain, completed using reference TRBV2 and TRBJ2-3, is EPEVTQTPSHQVTQMGQEVILRCVPISNHLYFYWYRQILGQKVEFLVSFYNNEISEKSEIFDDQFSVERPDGSNFTLKIRSTKLEDSAMYFCASRAVMTGVKTFGPGTRLTVL.

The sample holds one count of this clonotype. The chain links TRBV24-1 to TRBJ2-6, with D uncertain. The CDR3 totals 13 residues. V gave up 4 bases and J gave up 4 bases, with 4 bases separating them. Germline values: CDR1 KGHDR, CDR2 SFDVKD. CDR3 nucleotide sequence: TGTGCCACCAGTGACGCCGGGGCCAACGTCCTGACTTTC. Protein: CATSDAGANVLTF.

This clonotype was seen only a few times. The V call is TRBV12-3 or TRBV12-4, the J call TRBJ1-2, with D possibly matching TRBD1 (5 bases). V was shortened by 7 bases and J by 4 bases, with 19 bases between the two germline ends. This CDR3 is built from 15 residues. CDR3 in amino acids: CASTTGRQGLYGYTF. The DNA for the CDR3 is TGTGCCAGCACTACGGGGAGGCAGGGCCTCTATGGCTACACCTTC.

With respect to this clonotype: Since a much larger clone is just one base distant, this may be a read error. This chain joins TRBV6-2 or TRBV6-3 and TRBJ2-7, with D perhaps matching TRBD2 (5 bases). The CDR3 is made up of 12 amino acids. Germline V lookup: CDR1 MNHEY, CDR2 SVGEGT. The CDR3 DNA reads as TGTGCCAACAGTTACTCGGCAGGAGGGCAGTACTTC. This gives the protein CANSYSAGGQYF.

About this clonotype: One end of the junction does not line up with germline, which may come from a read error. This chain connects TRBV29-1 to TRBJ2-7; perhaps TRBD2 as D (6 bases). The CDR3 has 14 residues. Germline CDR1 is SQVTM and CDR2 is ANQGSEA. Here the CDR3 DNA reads TGCAGCATTGAGGTAACCGGGACTTCCTACGAGCAGTACTTC. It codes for CSIEVTGTSYEQYF.

DNA for the CDR3: TGTGCCAGCGAGGTAGCGGGAGGAAAGAATGAGCAGTTCTTC. This codes for CASEVAGGKNEQFF. The V call is TRBV6-2 or TRBV6-3, the J call TRBJ2-1, with 10 bases matching TRBD2. V lost 8 bases to trimming and J lost 7 bases; unmatched junction nucleotides: 8. The CDR3 has 14 residues. Germline-derived CDR1 and CDR2 are MNHEY and SVGEGT.

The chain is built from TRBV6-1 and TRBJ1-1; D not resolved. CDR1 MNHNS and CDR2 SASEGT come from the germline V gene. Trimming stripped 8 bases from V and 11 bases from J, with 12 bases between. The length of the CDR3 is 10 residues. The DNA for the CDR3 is TGTGCCAGCGGGCACGGAGGGGCTTTCTTT. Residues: CASGHGGAFF.